This note documents a single T cell receptor (beta chain) sequence. As yet, its antigen is unknown. These data come from a study of T-cell memory formation after mild COVID-19. TCRalpha and TCRbeta libraries used 5'RACE with constant-segment primers and UMIs. TCRdb analysed the 5' RACE reads with MiXCR anew, one entry per CDR3 protein. The table has tens of thousands of distinct CDR3 sequences, nearly 25% seen once. General study findings and limits: CD8+ contracting clones occupied EMRA, while CD4+ ones occupied mainly CM and EM.

The CDR3 sequence is 14 residues long. The junction had 5 bases not matched to a gene; V was cut back by 3 bases and J by 4 bases. The chain couples TRBV12-3 or TRBV12-4 to TRBJ2-7, with TRBD2 matching 8 bases. The sequenced sample consisted of PBMCs or a T cell subset sorted from them (not recorded which). This TCR derives from a young man who had mild COVID-19 (a few samples of this study predate the infection). Cell type and time point are not known. CDR3 coding DNA: TGTGCCAGCAGTTTCGGCGGGGGGATGTACGAGCAGTACTTC. Translated: CASSFGGGMYEQYF.